The following is a T cell receptor (beta chain) sequence with its context. Its antigen is not identified. This entry is derived from a study of T cell responses to AZD1222 COVID-19 vaccine. The CDR3 has 15 residues. The V segment lost 3 bases and the J segment 4 bases; nucleotides outside the gene matches: 5. CDR1 and CDR2 from the germline V gene are MGHDK and SYGVNS. Study findings and constraints: Spike-specific TCR depth and breadth grew after two AZD1222 doses. Researchers took repertoire samples only after the peak T cell response had come. There were mostly white British donors and more females than males, and clonal diversity was possibly underestimated. Just a handful of people given AZD1222 tested seropositive at baseline.

Measured with immunoSEQ multiplex PCR; TCRdb has only the in-frame clones, and not every one. The sample has some 120,000 clones; 90% are singletons. This receptor was identified in an adult in good health. The chain combines TRBV25-1 with TRBJ1-3; 8 positions agree with TRBD1. The sequences come from peripheral blood, collected on day 0 of AZD1222 vaccination. CDR3 in amino acids: CASSDDRGSGNTIYF. The CDR3, as DNA: TGTGCCAGCAGTGATGACAGGGGATCCGGAAACACCATATATTTT.